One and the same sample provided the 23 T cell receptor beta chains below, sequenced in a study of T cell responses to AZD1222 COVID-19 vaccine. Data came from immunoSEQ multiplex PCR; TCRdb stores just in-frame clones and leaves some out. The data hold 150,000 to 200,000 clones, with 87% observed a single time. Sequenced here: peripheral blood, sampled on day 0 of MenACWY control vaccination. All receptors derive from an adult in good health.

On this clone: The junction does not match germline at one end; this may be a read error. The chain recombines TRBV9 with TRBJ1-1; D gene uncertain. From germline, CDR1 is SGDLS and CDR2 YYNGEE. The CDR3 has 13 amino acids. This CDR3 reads CASSVGEGQVLMF. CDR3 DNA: TGTGCCAGCAGCGTAGGGGAGGGTCAGGTTCTGATGTTT.

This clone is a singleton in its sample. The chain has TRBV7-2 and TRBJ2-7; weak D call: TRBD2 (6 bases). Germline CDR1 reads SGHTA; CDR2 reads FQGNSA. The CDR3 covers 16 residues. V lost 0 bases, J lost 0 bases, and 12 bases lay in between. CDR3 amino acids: CASSLAERALSYEQYF. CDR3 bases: TGTGCCAGCAGCTTAGCGGAGCGGGCTCTCTCCTACGAGCAGTACTTC.

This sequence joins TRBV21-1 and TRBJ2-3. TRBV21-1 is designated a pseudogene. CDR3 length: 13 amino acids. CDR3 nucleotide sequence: TGTGCCAGCAGGGGGTTTCGCACAGATACGCAGTATTTT. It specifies CASRGFRTDTQYF.

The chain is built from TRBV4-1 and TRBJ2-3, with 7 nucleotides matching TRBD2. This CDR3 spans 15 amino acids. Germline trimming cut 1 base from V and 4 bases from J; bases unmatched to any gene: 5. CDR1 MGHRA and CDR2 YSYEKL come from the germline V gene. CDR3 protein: CASSQVELAADTQYF. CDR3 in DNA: TGCGCCAGCAGCCAAGTGGAGCTAGCGGCAGATACGCAGTATTTT.

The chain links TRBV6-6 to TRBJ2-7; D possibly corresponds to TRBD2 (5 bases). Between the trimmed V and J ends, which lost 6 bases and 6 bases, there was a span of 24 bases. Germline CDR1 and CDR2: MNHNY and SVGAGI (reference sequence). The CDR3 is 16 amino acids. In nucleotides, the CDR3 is TGTGCCAGCAGGGCGGGCGATATGCTTTCGTATCGCGAGCAGTACTTC. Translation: CASRAGDMLSYREQYF.

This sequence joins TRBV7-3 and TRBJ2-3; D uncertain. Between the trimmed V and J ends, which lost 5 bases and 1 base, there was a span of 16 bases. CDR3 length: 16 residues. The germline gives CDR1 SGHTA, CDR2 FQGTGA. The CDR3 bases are TGTGCCAGCAGCCCAGGTCCCTCCATAGGCACAGATACGCAGTATTTT. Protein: CASSPGPSIGTDTQYF.

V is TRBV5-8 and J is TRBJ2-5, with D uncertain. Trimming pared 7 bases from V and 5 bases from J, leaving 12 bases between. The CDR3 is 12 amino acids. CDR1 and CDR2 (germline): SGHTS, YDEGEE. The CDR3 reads CASPKGLETQYF. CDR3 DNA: TGTGCCAGCCCGAAAGGCCTGGAGACCCAGTACTTC.

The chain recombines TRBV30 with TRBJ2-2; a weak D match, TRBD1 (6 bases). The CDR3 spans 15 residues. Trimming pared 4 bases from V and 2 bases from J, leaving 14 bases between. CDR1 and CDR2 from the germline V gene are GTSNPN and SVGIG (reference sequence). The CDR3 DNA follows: TGTGCCTGGAAGAAAACAGGGACCAACACCGGGGAGCTGTTTTTT. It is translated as CAWKKTGTNTGELFF. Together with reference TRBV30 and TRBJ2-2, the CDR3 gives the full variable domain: SQTIHQWPATLVQPVGSPLSLECTVEGTSNPNLYWYRQAAGRGLQLLFYSVGIGQISSEVPQNLSASRPQDRQFILSSKKLLLSDSGFYLCAWKKTGTNTGELFFGEGSRLTVL.

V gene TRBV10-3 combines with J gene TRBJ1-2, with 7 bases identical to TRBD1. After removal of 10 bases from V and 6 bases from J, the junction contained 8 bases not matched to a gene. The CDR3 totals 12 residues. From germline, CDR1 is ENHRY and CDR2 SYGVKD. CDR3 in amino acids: CATQTGTHGYTF. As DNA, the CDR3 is TGTGCCACTCAGACAGGGACCCATGGCTACACCTTC.

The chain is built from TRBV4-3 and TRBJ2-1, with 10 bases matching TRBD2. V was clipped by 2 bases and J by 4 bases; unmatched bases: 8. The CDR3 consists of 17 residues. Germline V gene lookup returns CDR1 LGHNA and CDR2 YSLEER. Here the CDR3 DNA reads TGCGCCAGCAGCCAACCTTCTAGCGGGGGACCATACAATGAGCAGTTCTTC. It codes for CASSQPSSGGPYNEQFF.

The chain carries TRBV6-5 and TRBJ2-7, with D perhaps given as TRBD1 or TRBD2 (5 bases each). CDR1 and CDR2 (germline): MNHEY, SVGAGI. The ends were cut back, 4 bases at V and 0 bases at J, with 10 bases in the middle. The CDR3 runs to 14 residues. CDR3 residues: CASSSGTYSYEQYF. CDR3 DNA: TGTGCCAGCAGTTCCGGGACGTACTCCTACGAGCAGTACTTC.

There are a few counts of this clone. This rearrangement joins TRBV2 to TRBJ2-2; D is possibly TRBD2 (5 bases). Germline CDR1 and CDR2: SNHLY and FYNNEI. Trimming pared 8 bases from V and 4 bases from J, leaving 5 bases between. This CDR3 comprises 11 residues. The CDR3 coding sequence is TGTGCCAGCGGAGGCACCGGGGAGCTGTTTTTT. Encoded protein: CASGGTGELFF.

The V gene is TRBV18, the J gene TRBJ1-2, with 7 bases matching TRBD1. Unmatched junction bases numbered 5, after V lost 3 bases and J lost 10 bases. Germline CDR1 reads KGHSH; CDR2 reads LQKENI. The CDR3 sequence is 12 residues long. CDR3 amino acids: CASSPATGDYTF. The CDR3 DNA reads TGTGCCAGCTCACCCGCAACAGGGGACTACACCTTC.

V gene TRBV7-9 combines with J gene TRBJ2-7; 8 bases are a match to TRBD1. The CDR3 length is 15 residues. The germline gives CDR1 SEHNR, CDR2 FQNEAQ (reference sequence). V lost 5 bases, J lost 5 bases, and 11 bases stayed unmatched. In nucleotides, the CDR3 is TGTGCCAGCAGCCCTAGTGAGACAGGGGACAACGAGCAGTACTTC. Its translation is CASSPSETGDNEQYF.

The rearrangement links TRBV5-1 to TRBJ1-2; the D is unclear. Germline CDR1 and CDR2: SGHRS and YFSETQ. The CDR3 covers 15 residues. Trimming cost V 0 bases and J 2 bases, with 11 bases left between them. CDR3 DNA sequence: TGCGCCAGCAGCTTGGAACAATTTTTAAACTATGGCTACACCTTC. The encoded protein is CASSLEQFLNYGYTF. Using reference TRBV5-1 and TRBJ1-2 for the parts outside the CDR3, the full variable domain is KAGVTQTPRYLIKTRGQQVTLSCSPISGHRSVSWYQQTPGQGLQFLFEYFSETQRNKGNFPGRFSGRQFSNSRSEMNVSTLELGDSALYLCASSLEQFLNYGYTFGSGTRLTVV.

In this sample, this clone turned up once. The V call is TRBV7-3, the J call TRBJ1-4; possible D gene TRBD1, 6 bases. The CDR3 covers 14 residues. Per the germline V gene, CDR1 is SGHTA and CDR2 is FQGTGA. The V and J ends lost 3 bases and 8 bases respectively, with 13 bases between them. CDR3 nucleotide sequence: TGTGCCAGCAGCTTCGGGGGCCGGGGGGAAAAACTGTTTTTT. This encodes CASSFGGRGEKLFF.

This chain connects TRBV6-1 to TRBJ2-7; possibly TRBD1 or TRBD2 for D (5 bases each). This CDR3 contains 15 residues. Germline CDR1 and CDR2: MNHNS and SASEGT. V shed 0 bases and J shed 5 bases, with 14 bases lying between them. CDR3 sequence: CASSEAGNWGNEQYF. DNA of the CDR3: TGTGCCAGCAGTGAAGCGGGAAATTGGGGGAACGAGCAGTACTTC.

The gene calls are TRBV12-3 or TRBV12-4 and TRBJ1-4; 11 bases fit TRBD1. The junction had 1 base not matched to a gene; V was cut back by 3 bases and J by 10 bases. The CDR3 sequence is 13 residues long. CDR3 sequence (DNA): TGTGCCAGCAGTTTGGGGACAGGGGGAAAACTGTTTTTT. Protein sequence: CASSLGTGGKLFF.

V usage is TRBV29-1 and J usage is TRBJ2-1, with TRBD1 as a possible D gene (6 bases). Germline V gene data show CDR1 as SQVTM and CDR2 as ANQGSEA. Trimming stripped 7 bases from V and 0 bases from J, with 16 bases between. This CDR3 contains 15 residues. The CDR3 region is CSAGGQLSSYNEQFF. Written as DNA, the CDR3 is TGCAGCGCTGGGGGACAATTGAGCTCCTACAATGAGCAGTTCTTC.

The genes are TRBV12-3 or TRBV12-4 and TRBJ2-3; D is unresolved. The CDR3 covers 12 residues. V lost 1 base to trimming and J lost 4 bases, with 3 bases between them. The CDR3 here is CASSLVADTQYF. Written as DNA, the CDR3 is TGTGCCAGCAGTTTAGTGGCAGATACGCAGTATTTT.

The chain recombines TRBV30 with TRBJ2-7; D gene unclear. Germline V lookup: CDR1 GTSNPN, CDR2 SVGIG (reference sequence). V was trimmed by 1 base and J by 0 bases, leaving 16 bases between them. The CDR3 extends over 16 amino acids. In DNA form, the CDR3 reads TGTGCCTGGAGTGGCGGCTTTCAGTCCCTCTCCTACGAGCAGTACTTC. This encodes CAWSGGFQSLSYEQYF.

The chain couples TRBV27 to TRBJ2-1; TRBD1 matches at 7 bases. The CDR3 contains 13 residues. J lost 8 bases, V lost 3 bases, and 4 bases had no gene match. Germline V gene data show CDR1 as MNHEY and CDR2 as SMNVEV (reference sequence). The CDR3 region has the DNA TGTGCCAGCAGTTTTAAACAGGGGTATGAGCAGTTCTTC. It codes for CASSFKQGYEQFF.

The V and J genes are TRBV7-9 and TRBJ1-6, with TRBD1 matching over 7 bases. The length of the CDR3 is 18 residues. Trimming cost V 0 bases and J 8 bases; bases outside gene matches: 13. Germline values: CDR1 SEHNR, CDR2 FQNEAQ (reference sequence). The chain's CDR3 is CASSLALTGKKGDSPLHF. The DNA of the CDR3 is TGTGCCAGCAGCTTAGCCTTGACAGGGAAAAAGGGGGATTCACCCCTCCACTTT.